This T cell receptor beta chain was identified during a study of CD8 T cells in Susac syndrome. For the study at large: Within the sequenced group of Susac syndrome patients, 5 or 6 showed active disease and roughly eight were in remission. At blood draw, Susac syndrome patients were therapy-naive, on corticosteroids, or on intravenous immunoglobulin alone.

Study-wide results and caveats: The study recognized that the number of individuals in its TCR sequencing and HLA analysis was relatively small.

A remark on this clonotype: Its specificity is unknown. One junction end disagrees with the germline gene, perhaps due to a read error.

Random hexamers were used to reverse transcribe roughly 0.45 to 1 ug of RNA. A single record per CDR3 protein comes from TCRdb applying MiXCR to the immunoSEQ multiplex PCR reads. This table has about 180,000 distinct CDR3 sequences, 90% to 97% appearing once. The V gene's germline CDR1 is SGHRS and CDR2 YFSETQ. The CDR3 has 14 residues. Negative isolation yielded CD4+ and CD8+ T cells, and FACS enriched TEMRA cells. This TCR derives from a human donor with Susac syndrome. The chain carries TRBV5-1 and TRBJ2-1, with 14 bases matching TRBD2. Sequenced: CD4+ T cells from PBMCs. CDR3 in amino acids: CASSSGLAGGRSGF. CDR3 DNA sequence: TGCGCCAGCAGCTCAGGACTAGCGGGAGGCCGATCGGGTTTC.